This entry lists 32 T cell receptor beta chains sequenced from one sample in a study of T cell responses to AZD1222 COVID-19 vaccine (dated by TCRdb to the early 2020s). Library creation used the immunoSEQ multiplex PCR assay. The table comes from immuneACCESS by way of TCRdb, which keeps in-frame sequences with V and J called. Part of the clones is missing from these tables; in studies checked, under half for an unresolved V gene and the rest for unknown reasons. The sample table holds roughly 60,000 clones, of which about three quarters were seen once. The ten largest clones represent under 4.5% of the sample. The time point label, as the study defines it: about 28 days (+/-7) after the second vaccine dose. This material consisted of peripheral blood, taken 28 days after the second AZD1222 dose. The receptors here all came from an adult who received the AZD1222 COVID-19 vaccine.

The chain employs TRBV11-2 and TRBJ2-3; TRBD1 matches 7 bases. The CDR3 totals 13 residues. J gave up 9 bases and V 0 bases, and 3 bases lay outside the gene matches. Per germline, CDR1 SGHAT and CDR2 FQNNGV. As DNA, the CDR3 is TGTGCCAGCAGCTTAGATCAGACAGGGACGCAGTATTTT. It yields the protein CASSLDQTGTQYF. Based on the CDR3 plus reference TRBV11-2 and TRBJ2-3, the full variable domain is EAGVAQSPRYKIIEKRQSVAFWCNPISGHATLYWYQQILGQGPKLLIQFQNNGVVDDSQLPKDRFSAERLKGVDSTLKIQPAKLEDSAVYLCASSLDQTGTQYFGPGTRLTVL.

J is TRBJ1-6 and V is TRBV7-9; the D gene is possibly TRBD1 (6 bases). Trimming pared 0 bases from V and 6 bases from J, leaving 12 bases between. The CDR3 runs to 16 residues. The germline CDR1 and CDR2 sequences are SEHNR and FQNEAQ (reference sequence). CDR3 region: CASSLALGGANSPLHF. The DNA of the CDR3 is TGTGCCAGCAGCTTAGCGCTCGGGGGGGCTAATTCACCCCTCCACTTT.

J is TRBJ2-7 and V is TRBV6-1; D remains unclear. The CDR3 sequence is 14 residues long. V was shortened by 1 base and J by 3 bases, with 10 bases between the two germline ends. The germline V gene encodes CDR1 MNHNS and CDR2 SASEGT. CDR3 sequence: CASSEVIGVYEQYF. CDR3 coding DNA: TGTGCCAGCAGTGAAGTGATTGGAGTCTACGAGCAGTACTTC.

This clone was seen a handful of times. Here the CDR3 reads CASSEDQGASYTF. CDR3 in DNA: TGTGCCAGCAGTGAAGATCAGGGAGCATCCTACACCTTC. V and J are TRBV2 and TRBJ1-2; TRBD1 is a possible D gene (5 bases). Germline V gene sequence: CDR1 SNHLY, CDR2 FYNNEI. This CDR3 is 13 amino acids long. The V gene lost 1 base and the J gene lost 10 bases, with 13 bases spanning the gap.

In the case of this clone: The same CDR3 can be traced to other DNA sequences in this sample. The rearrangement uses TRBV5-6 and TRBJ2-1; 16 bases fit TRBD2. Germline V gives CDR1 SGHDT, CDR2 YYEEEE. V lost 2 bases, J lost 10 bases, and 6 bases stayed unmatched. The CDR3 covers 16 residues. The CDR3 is CASSFPGTSGGDEQFF. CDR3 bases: TGTGCCAGCAGCTTCCCCGGGACTAGCGGGGGGGACGAGCAGTTCTTC.

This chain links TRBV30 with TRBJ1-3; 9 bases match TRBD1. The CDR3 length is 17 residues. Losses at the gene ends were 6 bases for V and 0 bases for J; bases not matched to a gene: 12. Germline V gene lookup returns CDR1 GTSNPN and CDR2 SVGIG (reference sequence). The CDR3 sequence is CACRDRAKSNSGNTIYF. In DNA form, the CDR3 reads TGTGCCTGCCGGGACAGGGCTAAATCCAACTCTGGAAACACCATATATTTT.

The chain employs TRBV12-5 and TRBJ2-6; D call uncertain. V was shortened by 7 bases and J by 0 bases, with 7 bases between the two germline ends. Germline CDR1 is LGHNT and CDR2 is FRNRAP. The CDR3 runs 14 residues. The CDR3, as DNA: TGTGCTAGTGCGGGCAGCTCTGGGGCCAACGTCCTGACTTTC. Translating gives CASAGSSGANVLTF.

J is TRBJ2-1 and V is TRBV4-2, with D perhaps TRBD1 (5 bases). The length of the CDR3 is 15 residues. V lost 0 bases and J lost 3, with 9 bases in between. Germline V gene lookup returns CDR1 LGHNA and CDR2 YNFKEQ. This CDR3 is CASSQEWTNYNEQFF. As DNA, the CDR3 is TGTGCCAGCAGCCAAGAATGGACAAACTACAATGAGCAGTTCTTC.

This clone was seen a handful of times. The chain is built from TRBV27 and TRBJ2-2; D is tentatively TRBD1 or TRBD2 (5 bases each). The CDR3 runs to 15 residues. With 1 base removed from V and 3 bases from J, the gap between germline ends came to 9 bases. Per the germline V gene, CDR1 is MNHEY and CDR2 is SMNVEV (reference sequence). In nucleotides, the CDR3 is TGTGCCAGCAGTTTATATCAGGGAGACACCGGGGAGCTGTTTTTT. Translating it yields CASSLYQGDTGELFF.

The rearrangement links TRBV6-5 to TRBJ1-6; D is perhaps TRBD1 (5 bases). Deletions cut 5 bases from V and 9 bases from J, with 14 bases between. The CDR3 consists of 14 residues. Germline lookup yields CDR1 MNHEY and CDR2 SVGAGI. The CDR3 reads CASSPGRDGSPLHF. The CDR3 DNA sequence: TGTGCCAGCAGTCCCGGACGGGACGGTTCACCCCTCCACTTT.

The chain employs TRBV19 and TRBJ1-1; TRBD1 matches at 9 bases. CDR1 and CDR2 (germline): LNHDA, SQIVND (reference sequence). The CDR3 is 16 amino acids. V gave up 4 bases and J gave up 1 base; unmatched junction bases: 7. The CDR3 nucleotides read TGTGCCAGTAGTAGTTCGGTGGGACAGGGGAACACTGAAGCTTTCTTT. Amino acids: CASSSSVGQGNTEAFF.

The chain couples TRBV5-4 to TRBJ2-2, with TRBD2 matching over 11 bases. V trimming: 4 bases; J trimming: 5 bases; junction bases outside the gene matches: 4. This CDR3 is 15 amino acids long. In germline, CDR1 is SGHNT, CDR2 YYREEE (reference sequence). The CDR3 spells CASSRLAGKTGELFF. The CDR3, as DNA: TGTGCCAGCAGCAGACTAGCGGGGAAAACCGGGGAGCTGTTTTTT. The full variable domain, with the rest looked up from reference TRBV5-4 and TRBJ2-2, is ETGVTQSPTHLIKTRGQQVTLRCSSQSGHNTVSWYQQALGQGPQFIFQYYREEENGRGNFPPRFSGLQFPNYSSELNVNALELDDSALYLCASSRLAGKTGELFFGEGSRLTVL.

The CDR3 protein is CSVSPRGTGGYTF. The CDR3 nucleotides read TGCAGCGTTAGCCCACGGGGGACAGGCGGCTACACCTTC. This chain connects TRBV29-1 to TRBJ1-2; 8 positions match TRBD1. V was pared by 5 bases and J by 8 bases, with 10 bases of the junction left unmatched. The CDR3 totals 13 residues. Germline V gene data show CDR1 as SQVTM and CDR2 as ANQGSEA.

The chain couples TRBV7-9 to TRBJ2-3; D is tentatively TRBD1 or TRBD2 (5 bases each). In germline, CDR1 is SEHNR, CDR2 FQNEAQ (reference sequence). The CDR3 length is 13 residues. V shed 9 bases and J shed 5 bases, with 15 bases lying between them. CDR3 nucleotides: TGTGCCAGTAAACGGGGCGGCCTAGATACGCAGTATTTT. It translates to CASKRGGLDTQYF.

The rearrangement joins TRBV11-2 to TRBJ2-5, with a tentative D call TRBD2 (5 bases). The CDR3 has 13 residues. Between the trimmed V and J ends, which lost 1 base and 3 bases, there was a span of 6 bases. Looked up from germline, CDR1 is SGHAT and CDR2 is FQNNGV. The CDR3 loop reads CASSLGAEETQYF. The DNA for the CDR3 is TGTGCCAGCAGCTTAGGAGCGGAAGAGACCCAGTACTTC.

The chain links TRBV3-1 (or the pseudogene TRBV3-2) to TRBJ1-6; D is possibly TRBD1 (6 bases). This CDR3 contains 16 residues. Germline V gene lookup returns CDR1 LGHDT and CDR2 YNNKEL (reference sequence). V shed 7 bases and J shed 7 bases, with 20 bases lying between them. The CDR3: CASTRGSGARNSPLHF. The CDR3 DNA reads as TGTGCCAGCACCCGGGGGTCGGGGGCGAGGAATTCACCCCTCCACTTT.

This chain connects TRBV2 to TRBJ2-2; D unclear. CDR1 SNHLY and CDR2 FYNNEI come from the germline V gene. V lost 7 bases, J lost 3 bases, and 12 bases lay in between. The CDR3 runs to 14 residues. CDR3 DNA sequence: TGTGCCAGCACCCCTCGTGTGGACACCGGGGAGCTGTTTTTT. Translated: CASTPRVDTGELFF.

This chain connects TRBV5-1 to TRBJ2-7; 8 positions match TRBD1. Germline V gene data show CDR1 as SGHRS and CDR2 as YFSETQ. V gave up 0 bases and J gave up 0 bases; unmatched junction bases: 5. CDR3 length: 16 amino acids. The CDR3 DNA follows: TGCGCCAGCAGCTTGGCGGGACAGGAGGGCTCCTACGAGCAGTACTTC. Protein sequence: CASSLAGQEGSYEQYF.

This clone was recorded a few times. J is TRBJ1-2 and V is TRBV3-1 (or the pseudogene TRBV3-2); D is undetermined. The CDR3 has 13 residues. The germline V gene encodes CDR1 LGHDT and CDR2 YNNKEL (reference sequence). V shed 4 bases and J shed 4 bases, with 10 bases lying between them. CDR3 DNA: TGTGCCAGCAGCCCGCGGGTTTCCTATGGCTACACCTTC. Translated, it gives CASSPRVSYGYTF.

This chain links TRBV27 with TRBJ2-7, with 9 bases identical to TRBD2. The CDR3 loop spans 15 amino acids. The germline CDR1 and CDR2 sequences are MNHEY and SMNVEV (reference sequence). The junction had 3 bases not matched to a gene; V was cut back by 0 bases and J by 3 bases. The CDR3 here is CASSLSPSGDYEQYF. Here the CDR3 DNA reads TGTGCCAGCAGTTTATCTCCTAGCGGGGACTACGAGCAGTACTTC.

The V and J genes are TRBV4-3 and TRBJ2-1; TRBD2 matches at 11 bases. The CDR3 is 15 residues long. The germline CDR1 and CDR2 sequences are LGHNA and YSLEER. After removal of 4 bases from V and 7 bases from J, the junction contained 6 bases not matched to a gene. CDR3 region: CASSRKTSGVNEQFF. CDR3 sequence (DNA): TGCGCCAGCAGCCGGAAGACTAGCGGGGTTAATGAGCAGTTCTTC.

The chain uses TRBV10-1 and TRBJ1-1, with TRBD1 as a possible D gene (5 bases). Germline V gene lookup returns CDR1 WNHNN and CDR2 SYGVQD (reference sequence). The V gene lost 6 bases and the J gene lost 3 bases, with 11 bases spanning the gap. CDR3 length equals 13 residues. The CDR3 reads CASRLDSYTEAFF. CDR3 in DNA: TGCGCCAGCAGGCTAGACAGCTACACTGAAGCTTTCTTT.

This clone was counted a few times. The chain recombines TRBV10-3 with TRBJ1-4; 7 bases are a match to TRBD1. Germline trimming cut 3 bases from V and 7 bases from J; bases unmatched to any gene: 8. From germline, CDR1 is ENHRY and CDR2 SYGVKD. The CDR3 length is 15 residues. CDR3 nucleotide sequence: TGTGCCATCAGTGACCCAAACAGGGGTGGTGAAAAACTGTTTTTT. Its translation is CAISDPNRGGEKLFF.

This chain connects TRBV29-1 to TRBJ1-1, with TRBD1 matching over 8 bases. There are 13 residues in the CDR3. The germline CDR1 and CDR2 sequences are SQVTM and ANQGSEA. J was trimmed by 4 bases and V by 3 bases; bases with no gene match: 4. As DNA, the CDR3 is TGCAGCGTTGACGGACAGGGCGGCACTGAAGCTTTCTTT. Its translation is CSVDGQGGTEAFF.

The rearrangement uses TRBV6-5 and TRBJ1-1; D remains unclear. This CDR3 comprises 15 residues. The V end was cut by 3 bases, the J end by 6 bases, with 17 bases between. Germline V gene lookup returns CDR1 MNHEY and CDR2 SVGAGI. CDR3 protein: CASSYLAGPIPEAFF. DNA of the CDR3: TGTGCCAGCAGTTATCTGGCAGGTCCCATCCCTGAAGCTTTCTTT.

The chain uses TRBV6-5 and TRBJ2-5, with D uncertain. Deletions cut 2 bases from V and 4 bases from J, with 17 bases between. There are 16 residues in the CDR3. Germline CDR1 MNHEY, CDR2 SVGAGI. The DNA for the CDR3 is TGTGCCAGCAGTTACCCTCCATCAATGGGTGGAGAGACCCAGTACTTC. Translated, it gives CASSYPPSMGGETQYF.

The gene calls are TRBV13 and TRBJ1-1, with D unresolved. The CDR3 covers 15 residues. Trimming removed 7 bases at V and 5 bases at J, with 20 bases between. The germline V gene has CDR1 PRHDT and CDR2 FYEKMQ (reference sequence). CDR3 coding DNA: TGTGCCAGCAACACCCTCGCTCTAAACCCGACTGAAGCTTTCTTT. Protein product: CASNTLALNPTEAFF.

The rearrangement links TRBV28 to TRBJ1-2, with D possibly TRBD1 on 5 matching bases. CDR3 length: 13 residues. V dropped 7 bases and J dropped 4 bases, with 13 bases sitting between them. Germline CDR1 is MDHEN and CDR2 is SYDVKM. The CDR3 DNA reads TGTGCCAGCAAGGTCGGGGCCACCTATGGCTACACCTTC. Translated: CASKVGATYGYTF.

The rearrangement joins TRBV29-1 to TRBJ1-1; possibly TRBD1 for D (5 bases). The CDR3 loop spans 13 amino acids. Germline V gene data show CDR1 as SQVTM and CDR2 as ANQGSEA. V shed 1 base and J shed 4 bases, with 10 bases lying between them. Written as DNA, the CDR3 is TGCAGCGTTGAAGGTGACAGCGGCACTGAAGCTTTCTTT. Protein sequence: CSVEGDSGTEAFF.

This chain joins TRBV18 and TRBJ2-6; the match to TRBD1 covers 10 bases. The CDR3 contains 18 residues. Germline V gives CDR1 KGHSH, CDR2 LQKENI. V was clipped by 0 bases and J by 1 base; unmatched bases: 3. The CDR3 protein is CASSPPGQGLSGANVLTF. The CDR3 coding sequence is TGTGCCAGCTCACCACCGGGACAGGGGCTTTCTGGGGCCAACGTCCTGACTTTC.

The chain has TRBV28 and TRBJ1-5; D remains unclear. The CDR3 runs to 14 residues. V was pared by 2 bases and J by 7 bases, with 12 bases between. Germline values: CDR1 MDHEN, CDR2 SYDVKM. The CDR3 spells CASSLPRQVQPQHF. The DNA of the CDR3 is TGTGCCAGCAGTTTACCCCGACAAGTACAGCCCCAGCATTTT.

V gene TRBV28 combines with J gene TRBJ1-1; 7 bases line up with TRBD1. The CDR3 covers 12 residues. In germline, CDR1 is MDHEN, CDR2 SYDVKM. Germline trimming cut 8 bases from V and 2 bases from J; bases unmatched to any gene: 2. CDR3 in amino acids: CASEGANTEAFF. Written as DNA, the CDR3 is TGTGCCAGCGAGGGGGCTAACACTGAAGCTTTCTTT.